A selection of T cell receptor beta chains follows, all from one sample in a study of blood T cell repertoires in COVID-19. Produced via immunoSEQ multiplex PCR; TCRdb's table is partial and in-frame only. The sample includes about 190,000 clones, 75% to 90% of them seen just once. Sequencing was carried out using peripheral blood. The receptors shown here come from a man between 60 and 75 years old with acute or convalescent COVID-19. Each CDR3 is given with its conserved first and last residue. A D gene is named only where the DNA matches it firmly. Clone size is shown for a subset of rows, as once, few, many or a class of expanded clone.

length,size,D,J,V,CDR3,DNA
14,many,-,TRBJ1-5,TRBV5-1,CASSVDRPDQPQHF,TGCGCCAGCAGCGTTGACAGGCCGGATCAGCCCCAGCATTTT
14,-,-,TRBJ1-5,TRBV7-2,CASSLWQGHQPQHF,TGTGCCAGCAGCTTATGGCAGGGTCATCAGCCCCAGCATTTT
16,-,TRBD2,TRBJ2-5,TRBV9,CASSVGGGGVRETQYF,TGTGCCAGCAGCGTAGGTGGCGGGGGTGTACGCGAGACCCAGTACTTC
13,few,-,TRBJ2-1,TRBV7-3,CASTVGPYNEQFF,TGTGCCAGCACGGTGGGCCCCTACAATGAGCAGTTCTTC
15,once,TRBD1,TRBJ1-2,TRBV6-6,CASSYSLGTVYGYTF,TGTGCCAGCAGTTACTCGCTCGGGACAGTCTATGGCTACACCTTC
17,-,-,TRBJ1-5,TRBV2,CASSKDSTRLSNQPQHF,TGTGCCAGCAGTAAGGACAGCACCCGACTATCCAATCAGCCCCAGCATTTT
16,-,-,TRBJ1-5,TRBV6-2/TRBV6-3,CASSSPTGMNNQPQHF,TGTGCCAGCAGTTCACCAACAGGGATGAACAATCAGCCCCAGCATTTT
18,few,TRBD1,TRBJ1-3,TRBV4-1,CASSQEPGQRFSGNTIYF,TGCGCCAGCAGCCAAGAACCGGGACAGAGGTTCTCTGGAAACACCATATATTTT
11,-,-,TRBJ1-1,TRBV19,CASSMARVAFF,TGTGCCAGTAGTATGGCCAGGGTAGCTTTCTTT
16,-,-,TRBJ1-6,TRBV10-3,CAISETGSSYNSPLHF,TGTGCCATCAGTGAAACAGGGAGCTCCTATAATTCACCCCTCCACTTT
15,-,TRBD2,TRBJ2-3,TRBV6-5,CASSLLTSGGDTQYF,TGTGCCAGCAGCCTGTTGACTAGCGGTGGAGATACGCAGTATTTT
16,-,TRBD2,TRBJ2-5,TRBV5-1,CASSPLPGGAGETQYF,TGCGCCAGCAGCCCCCTTCCCGGGGGGGCAGGGGAGACCCAGTACTTC
14,-,-,TRBJ2-7,TRBV3-1/TRBV3-2,CASSQVSVGREQYF,TGTGCCAGCAGCCAAGTGTCAGTTGGGCGCGAGCAGTACTTC
15,-,TRBD2,TRBJ2-1,TRBV9,CASSVSGRSYNEQFF,TGTGCCAGCAGCGTCAGCGGGAGGTCCTACAATGAGCAGTTCTTC
16,-,TRBD2,TRBJ2-7,TRBV4-2,CASSQWKASGGNEQYF,TGTGCCAGCAGCCAATGGAAGGCTAGCGGGGGCAACGAGCAGTACTTC
14,-,-,TRBJ1-4,TRBV19,CASSIQGANEKLFF,TGTGCCAGTAGTATACAGGGCGCTAATGAAAAACTGTTTTTT
15,-,-,TRBJ1-5,TRBV2,CATTSGGSSNQPQHF,TGTGCCACCACCTCGGGGGGATCGTCCAATCAGCCCCAGCATTTT
12,-,-,TRBJ1-1,TRBV16,CASSQFRTEAFF,TGTGCCAGCAGCCAATTTCGTACTGAAGCTTTCTTT
13,few,-,TRBJ1-3,TRBV19,CASSSTAGNTIYF,TGTGCCAGTAGTTCGACAGCGGGAAACACCATATATTTT
16,few,TRBD2,TRBJ2-7,TRBV5-6,CASTQLRTSEDYEQYF,TGTGCCAGCACCCAACTTCGGACTAGCGAAGACTACGAGCAGTACTTC
14,once,TRBD1,TRBJ1-5,TRBV6-2/TRBV6-3,CASSKDRGWQPQHF,TGTGCCAGCAGTAAGGACAGGGGATGGCAGCCCCAGCATTTT
22,-,TRBD2,TRBJ2-7,TRBV12-5,CASGLARLAGGEYTINSYEQYF,TGTGCTAGTGGTTTGGCCCGACTAGCGGGAGGAGAGTATACAATAAACTCCTACGAGCAGTACTTC
15,-,TRBD2,TRBJ2-1,TRBV12-5,CASGEGGGAYNEQFF,TGTGCTAGTGGTGAGGGCGGGGGTGCCTACAATGAGCAGTTCTTC
14,-,TRBD1,TRBJ1-2,TRBV7-3,CASSETGKGYGYTF,TGTGCCAGCAGCGAGACAGGGAAAGGCTATGGCTACACCTTC
15,-,TRBD1,TRBJ2-7,TRBV6-5,CASSYSGTGGHEQYF,TGTGCCAGCAGTTACTCCGGGACAGGGGGGCACGAGCAGTACTTC
15,-,TRBD1,TRBJ1-3,TRBV7-2,CASSQTGSSGNTIYF,TGTGCCAGCAGCCAGACAGGGTCCTCTGGAAACACCATATATTTT
15,-,-,TRBJ2-3,TRBV5-1,CASSLVGRVTDTQYF,TGCGCCAGCAGCTTGGTCGGCCGGGTCACAGATACGCAGTATTTT
19,once,TRBD1,TRBJ2-3,TRBV19,CASSYTTPGQGLLTDTQYF,TGTGCCAGTAGTTACACAACCCCGGGACAGGGCCTCCTCACAGATACGCAGTATTTT
13,-,-,TRBJ2-2,TRBV5-1,CASSGRTTGELFF,TGCGCCAGCAGCGGGAGGACCACCGGGGAGCTGTTTTTT
15,-,-,TRBJ2-5,TRBV18,CASSPGGAQGQTQYF,TGTGCCAGCTCACCAGGAGGCGCTCAGGGGCAGACCCAGTACTTC
12,-,-,TRBJ2-1,TRBV20-1,CSASGGYNEQFF,TGCAGTGCTAGTGGAGGGTACAATGAGCAGTTCTTC
15,-,TRBD1,TRBJ1-2,TRBV4-1,CASSQVRDSVYGYTF,TGCGCCAGCAGCCAAGTCCGGGACAGCGTCTATGGCTACACCTTC
15,many,-,TRBJ1-6,TRBV9,CASSPSGGAGSPLHF,TGTGCCAGCAGCCCAAGTGGGGGCGCGGGCTCACCCCTCCACTTT
13,few,-,TRBJ2-3,TRBV4-3,CASSQERADTQYF,TGCGCCAGCAGCCAAGAGAGGGCAGATACGCAGTATTTT
14,-,-,TRBJ2-7,TRBV11-3,CASSLRGFAYEQYF,TGTGCCAGCAGCTTAAGGGGGTTCGCCTACGAGCAGTACTTC
15,-,-,TRBJ1-4,TRBV25-1,CASSELGGSYEKLFF,TGTGCCAGCAGTGAACTGGGGGGGTCGTATGAAAAACTGTTTTTT
14,-,-,TRBJ1-1,TRBV6-2/TRBV6-3,CASSTTVPNTEAFF,TGTGCCAGCAGTACGACAGTACCGAACACTGAAGCTTTCTTT
15,few,TRBD2,TRBJ2-2,TRBV27,CASSLRGGAPGELFF,TGTGCCAGCAGTTTGCGGGGGGGGGCGCCCGGGGAGCTGTTTTTT
16,once,TRBD2,TRBJ2-3,TRBV9,CASSVVTSGNTDTQYF,TGTGCCAGCAGCGTAGTTACTAGCGGAAACACAGATACGCAGTATTTT
14,-,-,TRBJ1-2,TRBV2,CASSEAGTNYGYTF,TGTGCCAGCAGTGAGGCAGGGACTAACTATGGCTACACCTTC
13,-,TRBD1,TRBJ1-5,TRBV3-1/TRBV3-2,CASRGQGNQPQHF,TGTGCCAGCAGGGGACAGGGCAATCAGCCCCAGCATTTT
14,-,-,TRBJ1-1,TRBV4-2,CASSQPTMNTEAFF,TGTGCCAGCAGCCAGCCTACCATGAACACTGAAGCTTTCTTT
13,-,-,TRBJ1-2,TRBV12-3/TRBV12-4,CASSSDIGYGYTF,TGTGCCAGCAGTTCGGACATCGGCTATGGCTACACCTTC
15,-,TRBD1,TRBJ1-2,TRBV7-3,CASSLGQGAMSGYTF,TGTGCCAGCAGCCTGGGACAGGGGGCAATGAGTGGCTACACCTTC